Below are 25 T cell receptor beta chains sequenced from a single sample in a study of blood T cell repertoires in COVID-19 (dated by TCRdb to the early 2020s). Library prep was done by the immunoSEQ multiplex PCR assay. TCRdb re-hosts the immuneACCESS table, in-frame sequences only. Its copies lack some clones; in the studies checked, an unresolved V gene accounts for under half of them, and the cause for the rest is not known. The sample table records about 59,000 clones; around 73% of these occur just once. The ten largest clones capture roughly 13% of the sample. Input material: peripheral blood. The source of these receptors is an older man with acute or convalescent COVID-19.

The chain recombines TRBV30 with TRBJ2-5; 11 nucleotides agree with TRBD2. The V gene's germline CDR1 is GTSNPN and CDR2 SVGIG (reference sequence). J lost 2 bases, V lost 0 bases, and 14 bases had no gene match. This CDR3 contains 19 residues. The CDR3 bases are TGTGCCTGGAGTGTAGTAGCGGGGGGGCCGGGCGAGATTCAAGAGACCCAGTACTTC. Translated: CAWSVVAGGPGEIQETQYF.

The rearrangement uses TRBV6-5 and TRBJ1-1, with D hard to call. CDR3 size: 15 residues. Germline CDR1 is MNHEY and CDR2 is SVGAGI. The ends were cut back, 7 bases at V and 0 bases at J, with 15 bases in the middle. The CDR3 DNA reads as TGTGCCAGCACCAGCGGGCGGATGATGAACACTGAAGCTTTCTTT. Its translation: CASTSGRMMNTEAFF.

This chain joins TRBV29-1 and TRBJ2-7; no firm D call. This CDR3 comprises 11 residues. The V end lost 3 bases, the J end lost 3 bases, and 6 bases lay between the germline ends. The V gene's germline CDR1 is SQVTM and CDR2 ANQGSEA. The CDR3 DNA reads TGCAGCGTTGATGGCGGCTACGAGCAGTACTTC. Protein product: CSVDGGYEQYF.

The chain combines TRBV11-3 with TRBJ2-1; TRBD1 aligns across 11 bases. The CDR3 is made up of 15 amino acids. V was pared by 3 bases and J by 6 bases, with 4 bases of the junction left unmatched. CDR1 and CDR2 (germline): SGHNT, YENEEA. CDR3 sequence (DNA): TGTGCCAGCAGCTTCACCGGGACAGGGGGCAATGAGCAGTTCTTC. It specifies CASSFTGTGGNEQFF.

J is TRBJ2-7 and V is TRBV29-1; D might be TRBD1 (5 bases). The CDR3 length is 12 residues. Trimming left V 4 bases short and J 2 bases short, with 9 bases between. Germline V gene sequence: CDR1 SQVTM, CDR2 ANQGSEA. The CDR3, as DNA: TGCAGCGTTGCCGGACAAGCCTACGAGCAGTACTTC. Encoded protein: CSVAGQAYEQYF.

J is TRBJ1-1 and V is TRBV6-6; no reliable D call. The germline V gene encodes CDR1 MNHNY and CDR2 SVGAGI (reference sequence). The V gene lost 6 bases and the J gene lost 8 bases, with 10 bases spanning the gap. The CDR3 contains 11 residues. In DNA, the CDR3 is TGTGCCAGCAGGATAGGAGGGGAAGCTTTCTTT. It translates to CASRIGGEAFF.

This rearrangement joins TRBV11-2 to TRBJ1-5; 8 bases align to TRBD1. This CDR3 spans 15 amino acids. Germline lookup yields CDR1 SGHAT and CDR2 FQNNGV. V trimming: 5 bases; J trimming: 1 base; junction bases outside the gene matches: 4. The CDR3 region is CASSQGARSNQPQHF. DNA for the CDR3: TGTGCCAGCAGCCAGGGGGCGCGGAGCAATCAGCCCCAGCATTTT.

The V call is TRBV13, the J call TRBJ1-1, with TRBD1 identical over 7 bases. With 5 bases clipped from V and 1 base from J, the junction kept 1 base outside the gene matches. CDR3 length: 13 residues. Looked up from germline, CDR1 is PRHDT and CDR2 is FYEKMQ (reference sequence). The CDR3 protein is CASSRTGNTEAFF. The CDR3 nucleotides read TGTGCCAGCAGCCGGACAGGGAACACTGAAGCTTTCTTT.

The gene calls are TRBV5-4 and TRBJ1-2; a possible D gene is TRBD1 (5 bases). This CDR3 is built from 14 residues. The germline V gene has CDR1 SGHNT and CDR2 YYREEE (reference sequence). Trimming removed 3 bases from V and 7 bases from J, with 16 bases in between. In nucleotides, the CDR3 is TGTGCCAGCAGCTCCAATGGAGGGGATTTTGGCTACACCTTC. Protein: CASSSNGGDFGYTF.

This chain joins TRBV11-2 and TRBJ2-7; tentatively, D is TRBD2 (5 bases). This CDR3 has 12 residues. The germline gives CDR1 SGHAT, CDR2 FQNNGV. The V and J ends lost 5 bases and 7 bases respectively, with 12 bases between them. The CDR3 protein is CASSPEVGEQYF. In DNA, the CDR3 is TGTGCCAGCAGCCCGGAGGTGGGGGAGCAGTACTTC. The variable domain in full, completed from reference TRBV11-2 and TRBJ2-7, reads EAGVAQSPRYKIIEKRQSVAFWCNPISGHATLYWYQQILGQGPKLLIQFQNNGVVDDSQLPKDRFSAERLKGVDSTLKIQPAKLEDSAVYLCASSPEVGEQYFGPGTRLTVT.

The chain is built from TRBV5-6 and TRBJ1-1; 11 nucleotides agree with TRBD1. CDR1 is SGHDT and CDR2 is YYEEEE in the germline V gene. V gave up 4 bases and J gave up 3 bases; unmatched junction bases: 2. This CDR3 contains 14 residues. CDR3 residues: CASSAGQGDTEAFF. In nucleotides, the CDR3 is TGTGCCAGCAGCGCGGGACAGGGGGACACTGAAGCTTTCTTT.

The chain couples TRBV5-1 to TRBJ2-2; 11 nucleotides align to TRBD2. Germline assignment: CDR1 SGHRS and CDR2 YFSETQ. The CDR3 covers 16 residues. Germline trimming cut 3 bases from V and 2 bases from J; bases unmatched to any gene: 3. The CDR3 spells CASSSLAGGNTGELFF. CDR3 in DNA: TGCGCCAGCAGCTCCCTAGCGGGGGGTAACACCGGGGAGCTGTTTTTT.

The chain carries TRBV7-9 and TRBJ2-3, with 13 bases lining up with TRBD2. This CDR3 is 15 amino acids long. Germline V lookup: CDR1 SEHNR, CDR2 FQNEAQ (reference sequence). V gave up 6 bases and J gave up 3 bases; unmatched junction bases: 3. The CDR3: CASSKLAGGTDTQYF. The DNA of the CDR3 is TGTGCCAGCAGTAAACTAGCGGGGGGGACAGATACGCAGTATTTT.

The chain recombines TRBV25-1 with TRBJ2-2; 8 nucleotides agree with TRBD1. The CDR3 is 15 residues long. CDR1 MGHDK and CDR2 SYGVNS come from the germline V gene. J was trimmed by 4 bases and V by 8 bases; bases with no gene match: 9. Here the CDR3 DNA reads TGTGCCAGCGGAAGGACAGGGTCTCGCACCGGGGAGCTGTTTTTT. Its translation is CASGRTGSRTGELFF.

The chain recombines TRBV7-8 with TRBJ2-7, with D maybe TRBD2 (5 bases). CDR1 is SGHVS, CDR2 FQNEAQ, per germline. This CDR3 has 15 residues. V dropped 5 bases and J dropped 4 bases, with 18 bases sitting between them. This CDR3 reads CASSPETGNAYEQYF. As DNA, the CDR3 is TGTGCCAGCAGCCCAGAGACGGGGAATGCGTACGAGCAGTACTTC.

DNA of the CDR3: TGTGCCAGCAGCGGGGGACTACCAGAGACCCAGTACTTC. Translated: CASSGGLPETQYF. The gene calls are TRBV13 and TRBJ2-5; 7 positions agree with TRBD2. The CDR3 sequence is 13 residues long. Germline V gene lookup returns CDR1 PRHDT and CDR2 FYEKMQ (reference sequence). V was clipped by 5 bases and J by 4 bases; unmatched bases: 4.

The rearrangement joins TRBV9 to TRBJ1-6; TRBD1 aligns across 10 bases. The CDR3 contains 14 residues. Germline CDR1 is SGDLS and CDR2 is YYNGEE. Trimming cost V 3 bases and J 10 bases; bases outside gene matches: 4. The CDR3 loop reads CASSADRGRSPLHF. The CDR3 DNA sequence: TGTGCCAGCAGCGCTGACAGGGGGCGGTCACCCCTCCACTTT.

Worth noting for this clone: The junction shows a germline mismatch at one end, possibly a read error. The chain couples TRBV28 to TRBJ2-5; 11 bases are a match to TRBD2. Germline assignment: CDR1 MDHEN and CDR2 SYDVKM. The CDR3 runs 16 residues. CDR3 DNA sequence: TGTGCCAGCAGTACCGCAACTCGTACTAGCGGGAGAAGGGGAGACTTC. It translates to CASSTATRTSGRRGDF.

The rearrangement links TRBV4-1 to TRBJ2-3; 11 positions match TRBD2. The CDR3 consists of 17 residues. V lost 0 bases and J lost 5; bases outside the gene matches: 7. Germline lookup yields CDR1 MGHRA and CDR2 YSYEKL. CDR3 sequence reads: CASSQESSGRAQDTQYF. CDR3 DNA: TGCGCCAGCAGCCAAGAAAGTAGCGGGAGGGCCCAAGATACGCAGTATTTT.

This chain uses TRBV18 with TRBJ2-2; no reliable D call. V was trimmed by 3 bases and J by 1 base, leaving 18 bases between them. The CDR3 contains 18 residues. CDR1 is KGHSH and CDR2 is LQKENI in the germline V gene. The CDR3 DNA reads TGTGCCAGCTCACCCTCATCCCGCTATACCGGGAACACCGGGGAGCTGTTTTTT. Translation: CASSPSSRYTGNTGELFF.

The chain employs TRBV5-6 and TRBJ1-1, with D tentatively TRBD1 (5 bases). The V gene lost 4 bases and the J gene lost 10 bases, with 26 bases spanning the gap. The CDR3 loop spans 16 amino acids. CDR1 is SGHDT, CDR2 YYEEEE, per germline. The CDR3 loop reads CASSRIQRVGTLVAFF. In DNA form, the CDR3 reads TGTGCCAGCAGCCGAATTCAAAGAGTAGGGACTTTGGTAGCTTTCTTT.

In this sample, this clone turned up a few times. The chain couples TRBV11-3 to TRBJ1-4, with 7 positions matching TRBD1. With V trimmed by 6 bases and J by 5 bases, 12 bases remained unmatched. This CDR3 has 16 amino acids. Germline assignment: CDR1 SGHNT and CDR2 YENEEA. The CDR3: CASSLDSGTVNEKLFF. For the CDR3, the DNA is TGTGCCAGCAGTCTAGACTCCGGGACAGTGAATGAAAAACTGTTTTTT.

This clone was seen only a few times. The gene calls are TRBV13 and TRBJ2-5; 11 bases are shared with TRBD2. This CDR3 spans 17 amino acids. Germline values: CDR1 PRHDT, CDR2 FYEKMQ (reference sequence). V lost 0 bases to trimming and J lost 5 bases; unmatched junction nucleotides: 8. This chain's CDR3 is CASSLGLAGGRQETQYF. CDR3 DNA: TGTGCCAGCAGCTTAGGCCTAGCGGGAGGTCGGCAGGAGACCCAGTACTTC.

This chain links TRBV27 with TRBJ2-1; 12 nucleotides align to TRBD2. Germline V gene sequence: CDR1 MNHEY, CDR2 SMNVEV (reference sequence). The CDR3 runs 16 residues. Trimming took 5 bases from V and 4 from J; bases not matched to a gene: 6. CDR3 loop: CASSQGGLAGYNEQFF. CDR3 bases: TGTGCCAGCAGTCAGGGCGGACTAGCGGGATACAATGAGCAGTTCTTC.

The chain recombines TRBV30 with TRBJ1-3; D unclear. V dropped 2 bases and J dropped 2 bases, with 16 bases sitting between them. Germline V lookup: CDR1 GTSNPN, CDR2 SVGIG (reference sequence). The CDR3 consists of 16 residues. CDR3 sequence: CAWSLGEGSPGNTIYF. The CDR3 nucleotides read TGTGCCTGGAGTTTAGGAGAAGGCAGTCCTGGAAACACCATATATTTT.